The source of this T cell receptor (beta chain) is a study of shared clonotypes between healthy human individuals. The study separated CD4+ cells into CD45RA+ naive and CD45RA-negative memory subsets. TCRdb's table, derived via immunoSEQ multiplex PCR, lists solely in-frame clones and lacks some. The data contain 2 million to 2.5 million clones, 85% to 95% of them singletons. This clonotype originated in a man aged 18 to 30 in good health. Some clones in this sample may be carry-over from other donors' samples. The sequenced material came from naive CD4+ T cells from PBMCs. The subset was: CD45RA+ positively selected.

The CDR3 region has the DNA TGTGCCACCAGCAATGTCCTGCCGGATACGCAGTATTTT. It yields the protein CATSNVLPDTQYF. V gene TRBV15 combines with J gene TRBJ2-3, with D unresolved. The CDR3 totals 13 residues. Trimming shortened V by 4 bases and J by 6 bases, and 11 bases separated the two germline ends. The germline gives CDR1 LNHNV, CDR2 YYDKDF (reference sequence).